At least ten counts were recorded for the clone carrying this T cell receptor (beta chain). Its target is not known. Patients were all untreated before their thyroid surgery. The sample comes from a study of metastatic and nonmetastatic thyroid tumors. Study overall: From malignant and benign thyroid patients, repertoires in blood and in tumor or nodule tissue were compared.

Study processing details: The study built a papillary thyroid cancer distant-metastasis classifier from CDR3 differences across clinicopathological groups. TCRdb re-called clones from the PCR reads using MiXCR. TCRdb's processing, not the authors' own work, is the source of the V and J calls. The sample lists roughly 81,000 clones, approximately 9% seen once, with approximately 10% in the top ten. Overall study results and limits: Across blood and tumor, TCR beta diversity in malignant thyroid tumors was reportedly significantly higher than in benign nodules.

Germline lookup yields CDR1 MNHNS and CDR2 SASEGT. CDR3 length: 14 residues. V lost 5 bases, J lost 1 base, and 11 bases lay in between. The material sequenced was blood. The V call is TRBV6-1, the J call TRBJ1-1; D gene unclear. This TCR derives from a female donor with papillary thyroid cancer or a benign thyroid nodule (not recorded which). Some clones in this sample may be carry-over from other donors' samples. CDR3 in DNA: TGTGCCAGCAGTTCATACAGACGGAACACTGAAGCTTTCTTT. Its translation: CASSSYRRNTEAFF.